Here is one TCR beta chain with its context. What it binds is not known. The data were obtained in a study of cytomegalovirus exposure and HLA in healthy donors. Study-wide results and limits: Cytomegalovirus association was listed for roughly 160 TCR beta chains. Productive status was seen about 90% or about 30% of the time for most TCR beta V segments in an earlier analysis.

The PCR had 60 Vbeta and 13 Jbeta primers. This table comes from immunoSEQ multiplex PCR, and its TCRdb copy is limited to in-frame clones, with some not included. The sample shows about 240,000 clones, about 80% of them seen only once. The sample consisted of PBMCs. This clonotype was obtained from a woman between 40 and 50 years old in good health and CMV-seropositive.

CDR3 DNA sequence: TGCGCCAGCAGCCCAGCAGGCCCCCTAAACCCCCACGAGCAGTACTTC. Translation gives CASSPAGPLNPHEQYF. The chain carries TRBV5-1 and TRBJ2-5; D is undetermined. The J call may be in error: the DNA end matches TRBJ2-7 better. The CDR3 length is 16 residues. The germline gives CDR1 SGHRS, CDR2 YFSETQ.